The entry below gives a single T cell receptor (beta chain) sequence along with its context. The antigen is not known. Each of the patients experienced relapse following autologous stem cell transplantation, and their brentuximab vedotin exposure differed. Each best response was a complete response, a partial response or progressive disease. The entry originates in a study of PD-1 blockade in classical Hodgkin lymphoma. Overall study results and limits: Reports described newly diagnosed patients as having lower baseline TCR diversity than healthy donors.

Generated by immunoSEQ multiplex PCR, the TCRdb table keeps only in-frame clones and is missing some. The table shows around 91,000 clones, with approximately 88% occurring only once. Trimming pared 6 bases from V and 2 bases from J, leaving 9 bases between. Germline CDR1 SGHRS, CDR2 YFSETQ. There are 14 residues in the CDR3. Source: peripheral blood mononuclear cells (PBMCs), taken at baseline. This TCR derives from a human donor with classical Hodgkin lymphoma. The chain recombines TRBV5-1 with TRBJ2-6; the D gene is possibly TRBD2 (6 bases). CDR3 amino acids: CASMREAGANVLTF. In DNA, the CDR3 is TGCGCCAGCATGAGGGAGGCTGGGGCCAACGTCCTGACTTTC.